The entry below gives a single T cell receptor beta chain sequence along with its context. Its matching antigen is unknown. V shed 1 base, J shed 4 bases, and the junction held 1 base outside the gene matches. Germline V CDR1 and CDR2: GTSNPN, SVGIG (reference sequence). This CDR3 is built from 13 residues. The protocol was immunoSEQ multiplex PCR, while the TCRdb copy is restricted to in-frame clones and leaves out a portion. The sample yields about 63,000 clones, roughly 90% seen once. This entry belongs to a study of cytomegalovirus exposure and HLA in healthy donors. Overall study results and limits: The study put some 160 TCR beta chains on its list as cytomegalovirus-associated. TCR clusters originating in the first cohort tended to co-occur in the 120 validation repertoires, according to a later analysis.

The genes are TRBV30 and TRBJ1-2; 9 bases map to TRBD1. The origin of this receptor is a woman under 30 in good health and CMV-seronegative. Sequencing input: PBMCs. For the CDR3, the DNA is TGTGCCTGGAGTGAGACAGGGGGCTATGGCTACACCTTC. Its protein product is CAWSETGGYGYTF.